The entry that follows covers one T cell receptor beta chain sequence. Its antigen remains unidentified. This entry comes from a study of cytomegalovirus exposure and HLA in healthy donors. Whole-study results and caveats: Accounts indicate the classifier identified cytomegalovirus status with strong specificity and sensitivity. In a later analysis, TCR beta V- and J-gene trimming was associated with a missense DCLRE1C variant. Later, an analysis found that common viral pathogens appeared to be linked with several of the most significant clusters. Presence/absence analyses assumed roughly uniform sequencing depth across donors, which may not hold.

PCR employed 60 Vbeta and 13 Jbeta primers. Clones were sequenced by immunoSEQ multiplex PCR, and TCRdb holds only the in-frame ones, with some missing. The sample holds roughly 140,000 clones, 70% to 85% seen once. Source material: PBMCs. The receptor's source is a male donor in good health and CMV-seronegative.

The DNA for the CDR3 is TGTGCCAGCAGTAGGACAGGGTGGTCCGGGGAGCTGTTTTTT. Translating it yields CASSRTGWSGELFF. This chain joins TRBV6-5 and TRBJ2-2, with 8 bases that match TRBD1. Germline loops: CDR1 MNHEY, CDR2 SVGAGI. The CDR3 runs to 14 residues. Germline trimming cut 5 bases from V and 6 bases from J; bases unmatched to any gene: 5.